The T cell receptor (beta chain) under discussion was sequenced for a study of shared clonotypes between healthy human individuals. Memory CD4+ cells were the fraction left after CD45RA+ naive selection. Assay execution proceeded at the deep level. Sequenced by immunoSEQ multiplex PCR; TCRdb stores in-frame clones only, minus some. The profile shows about 1 million clones, about three quarters of them singletons. V was shortened by 1 base and J by 1 base, with 4 bases between the two germline ends. Germline V gene lookup returns CDR1 GTSNPN and CDR2 SVGIG (reference sequence). This CDR3 comprises 12 residues.

This TCR was sampled from a man between 18 and 35 years old in good health. This chain connects TRBV30 to TRBJ1-1; D remains unclear. Input material: memory CD4+ T cells sorted from blood. Subset meaning: CD45RA-negative fraction. In DNA form, the CDR3 reads TGTGCCTGGAGTGCCGGGAACACTGAAGCTTTCTTT. Residues: CAWSAGNTEAFF.